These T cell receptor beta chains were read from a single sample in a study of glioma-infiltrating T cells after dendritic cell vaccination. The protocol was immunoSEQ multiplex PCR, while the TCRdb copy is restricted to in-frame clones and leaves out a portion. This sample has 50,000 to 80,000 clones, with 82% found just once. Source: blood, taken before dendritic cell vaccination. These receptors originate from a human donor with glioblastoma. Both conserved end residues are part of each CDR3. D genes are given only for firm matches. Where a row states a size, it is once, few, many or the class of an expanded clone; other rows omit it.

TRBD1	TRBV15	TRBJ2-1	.	CATSRGGTGGNEQFF	TGTGCCACCAGCAGAGGTGGGACAGGTGGGAATGAGCAGTTCTTC
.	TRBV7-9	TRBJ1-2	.	CASSLIPEAGYTF	TGTGCCAGCAGCTTAATACCCGAGGCCGGCTACACCTTC
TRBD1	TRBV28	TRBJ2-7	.	CASRDRATSYEQYF	TGTGCCAGCAGGGACAGGGCAACCTCCTACGAGCAGTACTTC
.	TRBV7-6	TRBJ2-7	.	CASSLSSPLGPYEQYF	TGTGCCAGCAGCTTATCTAGCCCACTTGGCCCCTACGAGCAGTACTTC
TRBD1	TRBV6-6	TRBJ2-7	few	CASSSRQGVGDYEQYF	TGTGCCAGCAGTTCCCGACAGGGGGTCGGGGATTACGAGCAGTACTTC
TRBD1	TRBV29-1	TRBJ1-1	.	CSVGWLPGQGNTEAFF	TGCAGCGTTGGGTGGCTTCCGGGACAGGGGAACACTGAAGCTTTCTTT
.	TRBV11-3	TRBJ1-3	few	CASSPSAGNTIYF	TGTGCCAGCAGCCCTAGTGCTGGAAACACCATATATTTT
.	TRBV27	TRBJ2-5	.	CASSSTAQVPLGTQYF	TGTGCCAGCAGCTCGACGGCACAGGTCCCTCTTGGGACCCAGTACTTC
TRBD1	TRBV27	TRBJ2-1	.	CASSLTGTGSYNEQFF	TGTGCCAGCAGTTTGACCGGGACAGGTTCCTACAATGAGCAGTTCTTC
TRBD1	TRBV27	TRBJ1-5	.	CASSFSGGPNQPQHF	TGTGCCAGCAGTTTCTCAGGGGGTCCGAATCAGCCCCAGCATTTT
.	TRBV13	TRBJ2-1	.	CASSPRPPYNEQFF	TGTGCCAGCAGCCCCCGTCCCCCCTACAATGAGCAGTTCTTC
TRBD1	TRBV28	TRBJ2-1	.	CASSLFTGGRNEQFF	TGTGCCAGCAGTTTATTTACAGGGGGGAGGAATGAGCAGTTCTTC
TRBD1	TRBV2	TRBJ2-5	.	CAGTGTQSGTQYF	TGTGCCGGGACAGGGACCCAATCCGGGACCCAGTACTTC
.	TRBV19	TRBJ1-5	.	CASSRPRVGDQPQHF	TGTGCCAGTAGCCGCCCCAGGGTCGGAGATCAGCCCCAGCATTTT
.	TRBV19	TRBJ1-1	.	CASRASAPEAFF	TGTGCCAGTAGAGCCTCTGCCCCTGAAGCTTTCTTT
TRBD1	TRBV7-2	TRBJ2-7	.	CASSPEQGSYEQYF	TGTGCCAGCAGCCCGGAACAGGGGTCCTACGAGCAGTACTTC
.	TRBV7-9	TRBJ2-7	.	CASSFRAGEVEQYF	TGTGCCAGCAGCTTCAGGGCAGGGGAAGTGGAGCAGTACTTC
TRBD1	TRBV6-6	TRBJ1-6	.	CASSFGQDSPLHF	TGTGCCAGCAGTTTTGGACAGGACTCACCCCTCCACTTT
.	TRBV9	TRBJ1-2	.	CASRGGGGNYGYTF	TGTGCCAGCAGGGGAGGGGGGGGTAACTATGGCTACACCTTC
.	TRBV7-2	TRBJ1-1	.	CASSFSLDTGEAFF	TGTGCCAGCAGCTTTTCGTTAGATACAGGTGAAGCTTTCTTT
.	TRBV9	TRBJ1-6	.	CASSVGGRANSPLHF	TGTGCCAGCAGCGTAGGAGGCAGGGCTAATTCACCCCTCCACTTT
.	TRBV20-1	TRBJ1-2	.	CSALENYGYTF	TGCAGTGCCCTAGAAAACTATGGCTACACCTTC
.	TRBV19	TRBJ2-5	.	CASSGGAQETQYF	TGTGCCAGTAGTGGGGGGGCCCAAGAGACCCAGTACTTC
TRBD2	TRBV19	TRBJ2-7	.	CASSIQLAGGDEQYF	TGTGCCAGTAGTATCCAACTAGCGGGGGGCGACGAGCAGTACTTC
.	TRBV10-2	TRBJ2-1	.	CASSESRVGAEQFF	TGCGCCAGCAGTGAATCCCGAGTGGGGGCAGAGCAGTTCTTC
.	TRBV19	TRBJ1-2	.	CASMRGYGYTF	TGTGCCAGTATGCGGGGGTATGGCTACACCTTC
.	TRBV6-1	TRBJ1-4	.	CASRRRGNEKLFF	TGTGCCAGCAGGCGAAGGGGTAATGAAAAACTGTTTTTT
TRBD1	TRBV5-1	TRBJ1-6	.	CASSLAGDREFSPLHF	TGCGCCAGCAGCTTGGCCGGGGACAGGGAGTTCTCACCCCTCCACTTT
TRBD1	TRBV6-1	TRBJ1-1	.	CASGDRGSYTEAFF	TGTGCCAGCGGGGACAGGGGATCGTACACTGAAGCTTTCTTT
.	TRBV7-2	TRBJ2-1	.	CASSSGTQQFF	TGTGCCAGCAGCTCCGGGACACAGCAGTTCTTC
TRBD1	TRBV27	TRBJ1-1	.	CASSLRGQGAGAYAAFF	TGTGCCAGCAGTTTACGCGGACAGGGGGCGGGAGCTTATGCAGCTTTCTTT
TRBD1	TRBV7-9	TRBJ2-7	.	CASSLGQASYEQYF	TGTGCCAGCAGCCTTGGACAGGCCTCCTACGAGCAGTACTTC
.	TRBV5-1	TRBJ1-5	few	CASSLDGERNQPQHF	TGCGCCAGCAGCTTGGACGGGGAGCGCAATCAGCCCCAGCATTTT
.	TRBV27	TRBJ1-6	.	CASGWSTGLGSPLHF	TGTGCCAGCGGTTGGTCGACAGGTTTGGGTTCACCCCTCCACTTT
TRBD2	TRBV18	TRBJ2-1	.	CASSPGGGREEQFF	TGTGCCAGCTCACCCGGGGGGGGTCGGGAGGAGCAGTTCTTC
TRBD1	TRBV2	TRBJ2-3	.	CASSDLGQGKDTQYF	TGTGCCAGCAGTGACCTGGGACAGGGAAAAGATACGCAGTATTTT
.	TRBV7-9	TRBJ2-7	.	CASSYGTYEQYF	TGTGCCAGCAGCTACGGGACCTACGAGCAGTACTTC
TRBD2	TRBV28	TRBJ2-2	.	CASSFPLAGGTGELFF	TGTGCCAGCAGTTTCCCGCTAGCGGGGGGGACTGGGGAGCTGTTTTTT
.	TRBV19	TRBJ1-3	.	CASSRTGGTGNTIYF	TGTGCCAGTAGCCGAACAGGAGGGACCGGAAACACCATATATTTT
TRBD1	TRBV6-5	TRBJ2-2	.	CASSLTGIGELFF	TGTGCCAGCAGTCTGACAGGGATCGGGGAGCTGTTTTTT
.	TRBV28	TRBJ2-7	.	CASIPRQSSYEQYF	TGTGCCAGCATCCCTCGACAGTCCTCCTACGAGCAGTACTTC
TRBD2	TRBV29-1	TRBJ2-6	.	CSAIAGGPSGANVLTF	TGCAGCGCCATAGCGGGGGGCCCTTCTGGGGCCAACGTCCTGACTTTC
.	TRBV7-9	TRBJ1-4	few	CASSLEQSEKLFF	TGTGCCAGCAGCTTGGAACAGTCCGAAAAACTGTTTTTT
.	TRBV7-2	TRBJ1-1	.	CASSLRQKTEAFF	TGTGCCAGCAGCTTAAGACAGAAGACTGAAGCTTTCTTT
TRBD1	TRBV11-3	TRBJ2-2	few	CASSLSRWGQGDTGELFF	TGTGCCAGCAGCTTATCTCGATGGGGACAGGGTGACACCGGGGAGCTGTTTTTT
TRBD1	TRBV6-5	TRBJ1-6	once	CAIRDRRNSPLHF	TGTGCCATCCGGGACAGAAGAAATTCACCCCTCCACTTT
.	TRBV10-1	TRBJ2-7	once	CASSNSPYEQYF	TGCGCCAGCAGCAACTCCCCCTACGAGCAGTACTTC
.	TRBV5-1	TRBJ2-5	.	CASSLGTVGETQYF	TGCGCCAGCAGCTTGGGAACAGTTGGGGAGACCCAGTACTTC
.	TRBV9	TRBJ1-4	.	CASSHTVQGNEKLFF	TGTGCCAGCAGCCATACAGTGCAGGGGAATGAAAAACTGTTTTTT
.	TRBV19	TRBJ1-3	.	CASSGSSGNTIYF	TGTGCCAGCAGTGGGAGCTCTGGAAACACCATATATTTT
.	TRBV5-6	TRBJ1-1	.	CASSYLRSEAFF	TGTGCCAGCAGCTACCTCAGGTCTGAAGCTTTCTTT
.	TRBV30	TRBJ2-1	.	CAWSVSFLSSYNEQFF	TGTGCCTGGAGTGTAAGCTTTCTGAGCTCCTACAATGAGCAGTTCTTC
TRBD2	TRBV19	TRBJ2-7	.	CATSSGGTYEQYF	TGTGCCACCTCTAGCGGGGGTACCTACGAGCAGTACTTC
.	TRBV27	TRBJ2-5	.	CASSFLGIGGEETQYF	TGTGCCAGCAGTTTTTTGGGTATCGGGGGTGAAGAGACCCAGTACTTC
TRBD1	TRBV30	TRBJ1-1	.	CACALGTAEAFF	TGTGCCTGCGCACTCGGGACAGCTGAAGCTTTCTTT
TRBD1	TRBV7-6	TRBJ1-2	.	CASSLGQGANYGYTF	TGTGCCAGCAGCTTAGGACAGGGAGCAAACTATGGCTACACCTTC
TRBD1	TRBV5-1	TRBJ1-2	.	CASSPSGQGNYGYTF	TGCGCCAGCAGCCCTAGCGGACAGGGTAACTATGGCTACACCTTC